This record concerns one T cell receptor beta chain sequence. In this sample, this clonotype turned up a few times. This receptor's antigen is unknown. No much larger clone exists at a distance of one base, and base qualities are not known. Germline trimming amounts to 5 bases on V and 3 bases on J, with 7 as the count of junction bases outside the gene matches. From the cysteine up to the phenylalanine, the CDR3 has a length of 14 residues. Of the read, only the CDR3 DNA is kept; its 42 bases are in frame from base 1. Based on the germline V gene (reference sequence), the CDR1 and CDR2 sequences are DFQATT and SNEGSKA. Library generation was performed with 5' RACE. Sequencing was performed on an Illumina HiSeq 2000. A universal primer binding site was introduced by template switching, and a unique molecular identifier was present in the final cDNA, enabling accurate counting of TCR cDNA molecules. Specific primers in the conserved constant-segment region were used to synthesize first-strand cDNA for the TCR alpha and beta chains. To control for contamination, each cDNA library was double barcoded with a SMART-Mk sample barcode plus Illumina barcodes. TruSeq adapter sequences along with Illumina sample barcodes were introduced in two successive PCR steps. The TCR alpha and beta cDNA libraries were sequenced on the Illumina HiSeq platform using custom primers. The original pipeline was this. Raw reads were processed with MiGEC to extract unique molecular identifiers, and MiXCR was used to determine CDR3 positions. Recombination models were inferred per individual with the repgenHMM and IGoR tools using an EM algorithm. The analysis of shared clonotypes was done with the tcR package in R, with sharing normalized by the product of cloneset sizes. To study raw recombination without the effects of thymic and clonal selection, out-of-frame nonproductive sequences were analyzed. Starting from the raw public reads, TCRdb applied fastp trimming at Q25, assembled clones with MiXCR and retained in-frame beta chains. For every CDR3 protein sequence, its rows merge into one entry that carries the most common genes and DNA. Here the V and J calls rest on TCRdb's processing, not on the authors' analysis. Counted in this sample were more than 200,000 distinct CDR3 sequences; over 13% of them appeared once. The leading ten clones occupy 8.5% to 10% of the sample.

The data stem from a study of identical twins listed by TCRdb under 2016. With regard to the full study: To test whether fetal clonotypes persist, this study deep-sequenced TCR alpha and beta repertoires from monozygotic twins, from unrelated adults of various ages, and from cord blood. Replicate twin experiments were performed at different times using different library preparation protocols to rule out contamination. Broader findings and caveats from the paper: In beta out-of-frame sequences, excess twin sharing was weaker, because having fewer shared sequences lowered the signal-to-noise ratio. Because the same donors could not be followed over many years, the conclusions depended on cross-sectional statistical analysis. In monozygotic twins, recombination models systematically underestimated out-of-frame TCR alpha sharing, but the models matched the sharing seen between unrelated individuals. Zero-insertion analyses could be partly confounded by invariant T cells such as MAIT and iNKT, though diverse VJ usage argued against such confounding for most clonotypes. Abundant cord blood beta clonotypes had fewer insertions, young adult naive repertoires showed a similar but weaker trend, and memory repertoires showed no such trend. Compared with coincidental sharing between unrelated individuals, out-of-frame TCR alpha sequences shared between twins showed an excess of sequences with low generation probability.

All donors were healthy Caucasians. Using Miltenyi CD45RO+ enrichment and human naive T-cell isolation kits, memory (CD45RO+) and naive T cells were isolated from PBMC. The sequencing sample was made of memory (CD45RO+) T cells sorted from blood. What the cell subset or site label conveys for this sample: CD45RO+ enriched T cells. The chain uses TRBV20-1 and TRBJ2-5; TRBD2 fits 9 bases in the junction. This receptor was taken from a young woman in good health. The nucleotide sequence reads as follows: TGCAGTGCTCCGGGACTAGCTCGTGAAGAGACCCAGTACTTC. Its protein is CSAPGLAREETQYF.